This T cell receptor beta chain was identified in a study of siplizumab effects on memory and regulatory T cells. The study's findings and limits: Mappable CD4+ clones that were alloreactive averaged around 70% Treg-derived with siplizumab versus 26.9% in controls. Siplizumab produced a significant reduction in alloreactive sequences that were traceable to unstimulated CD4+ memory cells.

Data came from immunoSEQ multiplex PCR; TCRdb stores just in-frame clones and leaves some out. The sample lists about 100,000 clones; 94% were seen once. Regarding this clone: Its antigen is undetermined.

V was shortened by 3 bases and J by 6 bases, with 16 bases between the two germline ends. Germline V gene lookup returns CDR1 SGHDT and CDR2 YYEEEE. The CDR3 is 15 amino acids. The origin of this receptor is a human donor in good health. Source material: non-Treg CD4+ T cells sorted from blood. The gene calls are TRBV5-6 and TRBJ1-5; the D gene is possibly TRBD1 (5 bases). CDR3 residues: CASSWGYGVGQPQHF. Here the CDR3 DNA reads TGTGCCAGCAGCTGGGGGTATGGGGTAGGTCAGCCCCAGCATTTT.